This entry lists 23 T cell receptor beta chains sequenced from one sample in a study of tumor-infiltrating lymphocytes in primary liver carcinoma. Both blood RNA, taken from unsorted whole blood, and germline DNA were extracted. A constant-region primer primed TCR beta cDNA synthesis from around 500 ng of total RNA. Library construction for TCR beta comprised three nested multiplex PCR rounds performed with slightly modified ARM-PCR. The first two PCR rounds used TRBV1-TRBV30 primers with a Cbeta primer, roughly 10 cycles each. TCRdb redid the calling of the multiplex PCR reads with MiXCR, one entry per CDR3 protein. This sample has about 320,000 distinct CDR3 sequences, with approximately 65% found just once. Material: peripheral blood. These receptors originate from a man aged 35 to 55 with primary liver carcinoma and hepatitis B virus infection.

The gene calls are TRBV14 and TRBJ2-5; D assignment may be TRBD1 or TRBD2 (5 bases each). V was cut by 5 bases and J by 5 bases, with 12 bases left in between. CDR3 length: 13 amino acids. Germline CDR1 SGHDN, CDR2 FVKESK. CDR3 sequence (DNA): TGTGCCAGCAGCAGTCAGAGGGGTGAGACCCAGTACTTC. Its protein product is CASSSQRGETQYF. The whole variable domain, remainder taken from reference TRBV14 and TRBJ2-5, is EAGVTQFPSHSVIEKGQTVTLRCDPISGHDNLYWYRRVMGKEIKFLLHFVKESKQDESGMPNNRFLAERTGGTYSTLKVQPAELEDSGVYFCASSSQRGETQYFGPGTRLLVL.

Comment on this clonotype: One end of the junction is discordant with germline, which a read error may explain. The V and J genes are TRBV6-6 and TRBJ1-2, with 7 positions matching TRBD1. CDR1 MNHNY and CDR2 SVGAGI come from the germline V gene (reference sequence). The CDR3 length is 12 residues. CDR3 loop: CASSGQDYDYTF. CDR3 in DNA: TGTGCCAGCAGCGGACAGGACTATGACTACACCTTC.

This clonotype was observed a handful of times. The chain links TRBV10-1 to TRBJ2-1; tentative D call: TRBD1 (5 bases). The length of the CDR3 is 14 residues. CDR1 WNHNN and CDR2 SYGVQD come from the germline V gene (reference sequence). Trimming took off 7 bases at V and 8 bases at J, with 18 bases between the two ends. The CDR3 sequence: CASTSGLLGHEQFF. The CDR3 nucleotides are TGCGCCAGCACCTCGGGTTTGCTGGGGCATGAGCAGTTCTTC.

The CDR3 reads CASSTDGYNEKLFF. For the CDR3, the DNA is TGTGCCAGTAGCACCGACGGATATAATGAAAAACTGTTTTTT. The rearrangement joins TRBV11-1 to TRBJ1-4; no clear D gene. V lost 9 bases to trimming and J lost 4 bases, with 15 bases between them. Germline V gene sequence: CDR1 SGHAT, CDR2 FQDESV (reference sequence). This CDR3 has 14 residues. The complete variable domain, with remaining parts taken from reference TRBV11-1 and TRBJ1-4, reads EAEVAQSPRYKITEKSQAVAFWCDPISGHATLYWYRQILGQGPELLVQFQDESVVDDSQLPKDRFSAERLKGVDSTLKIQPAELGDSAMYLCASSTDGYNEKLFFGSGTQLSVL.

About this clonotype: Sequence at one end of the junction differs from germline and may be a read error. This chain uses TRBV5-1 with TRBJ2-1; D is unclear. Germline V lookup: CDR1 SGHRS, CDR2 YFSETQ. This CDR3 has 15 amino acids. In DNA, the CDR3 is TGCGCCAGCAGCCCGGAGCCCTCCAGCTACAGTGAGCAGTTCTTC. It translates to CASSPEPSSYSEQFF.

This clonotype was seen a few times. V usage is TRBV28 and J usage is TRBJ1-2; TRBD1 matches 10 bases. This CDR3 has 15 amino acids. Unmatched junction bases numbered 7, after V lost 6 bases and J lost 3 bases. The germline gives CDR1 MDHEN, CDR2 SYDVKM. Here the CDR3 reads CASSTLGTGDYGYTF. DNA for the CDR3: TGTGCCAGCAGCACCCTCGGGACAGGGGACTATGGCTACACCTTC.

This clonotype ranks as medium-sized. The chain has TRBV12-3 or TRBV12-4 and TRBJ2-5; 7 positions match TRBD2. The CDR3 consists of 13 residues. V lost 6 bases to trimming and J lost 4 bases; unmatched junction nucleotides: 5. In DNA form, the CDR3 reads TGTGCCAGCAGCCGAAGCGGGACAGAGACCCAGTACTTC. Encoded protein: CASSRSGTETQYF.

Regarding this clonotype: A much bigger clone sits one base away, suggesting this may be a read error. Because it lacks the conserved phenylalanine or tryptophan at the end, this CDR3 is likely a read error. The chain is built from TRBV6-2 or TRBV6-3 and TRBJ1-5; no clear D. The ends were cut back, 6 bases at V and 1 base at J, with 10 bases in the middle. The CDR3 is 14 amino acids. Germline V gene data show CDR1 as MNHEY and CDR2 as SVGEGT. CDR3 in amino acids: CASRLTGSNQPQHS. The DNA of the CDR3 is TGTGCCAGCAGGCTGACGGGGAGCAATCAGCCCCAGCATTCT.

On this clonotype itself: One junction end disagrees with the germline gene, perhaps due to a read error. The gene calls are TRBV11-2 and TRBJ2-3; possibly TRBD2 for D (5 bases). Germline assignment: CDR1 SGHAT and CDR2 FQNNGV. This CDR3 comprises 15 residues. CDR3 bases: TGTGCCAGCAGCTTGGGAGCACCTAGCACAGATACGCGGTATTTT. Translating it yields CASSLGAPSTDTRYF.

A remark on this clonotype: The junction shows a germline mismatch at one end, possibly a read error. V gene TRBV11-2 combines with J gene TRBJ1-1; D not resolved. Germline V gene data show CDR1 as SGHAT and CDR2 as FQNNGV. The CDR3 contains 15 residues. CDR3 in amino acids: CTSSLLALGPGEAFF. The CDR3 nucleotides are TGTACCAGTAGCTTACTTGCCCTTGGACCCGGGGAAGCTTTCTTT.

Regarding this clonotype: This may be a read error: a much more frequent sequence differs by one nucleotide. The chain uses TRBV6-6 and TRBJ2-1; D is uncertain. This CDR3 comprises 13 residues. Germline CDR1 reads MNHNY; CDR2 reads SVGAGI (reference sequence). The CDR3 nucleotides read TGTGACAGCAGTTTCTCTTCCAGCAATGAGCAGTTCTTC. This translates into CDSSFSSSNEQFF.

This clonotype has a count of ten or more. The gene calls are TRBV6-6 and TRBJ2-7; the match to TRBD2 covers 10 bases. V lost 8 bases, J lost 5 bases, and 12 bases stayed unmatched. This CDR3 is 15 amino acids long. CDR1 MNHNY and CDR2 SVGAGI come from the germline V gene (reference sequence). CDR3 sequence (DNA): TGTGCCAGCGTTCCCTCCGGGCTAGCGGGAGACGAGCAGTACTTC. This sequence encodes CASVPSGLAGDEQYF.

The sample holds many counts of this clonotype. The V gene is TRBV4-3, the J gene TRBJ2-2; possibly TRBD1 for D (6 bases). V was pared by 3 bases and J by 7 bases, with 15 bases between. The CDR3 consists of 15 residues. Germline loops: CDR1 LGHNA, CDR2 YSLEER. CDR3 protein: CASSQNTGNRGELFF. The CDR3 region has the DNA TGCGCCAGCAGCCAGAATACAGGGAATCGCGGGGAGCTGTTTTTT.

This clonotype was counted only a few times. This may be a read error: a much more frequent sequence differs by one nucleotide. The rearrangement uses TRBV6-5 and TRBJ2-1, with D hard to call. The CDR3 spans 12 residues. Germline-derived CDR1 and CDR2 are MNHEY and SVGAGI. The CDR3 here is CANSQVGNEQFF. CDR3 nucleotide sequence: TGTGCCAACAGTCAAGTTGGCAATGAGCAGTTCTTC.

The chain's CDR3 is CASSQGGPAKNIQYF. The CDR3 DNA sequence: TGTGCCAGCAGCCAAGGGGGACCCGCCAAAAACATTCAGTACTTC. The V and J genes are TRBV14 and TRBJ2-4; perhaps D is TRBD1 or TRBD2 (5 bases each). Germline-derived CDR1 and CDR2 are SGHDN and FVKESK. The CDR3 contains 15 residues. The germline V and J ends were trimmed by 1 base and 1 base, with 8 bases remaining between them.

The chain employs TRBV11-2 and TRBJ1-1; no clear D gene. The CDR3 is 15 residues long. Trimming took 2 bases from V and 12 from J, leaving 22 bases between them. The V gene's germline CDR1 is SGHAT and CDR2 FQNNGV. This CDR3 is CASSLLALGPGETFF. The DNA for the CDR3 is TGTGCCAGCAGCTTACTTGCCCTTGGACCCGGGGAGACTTTCTTT.

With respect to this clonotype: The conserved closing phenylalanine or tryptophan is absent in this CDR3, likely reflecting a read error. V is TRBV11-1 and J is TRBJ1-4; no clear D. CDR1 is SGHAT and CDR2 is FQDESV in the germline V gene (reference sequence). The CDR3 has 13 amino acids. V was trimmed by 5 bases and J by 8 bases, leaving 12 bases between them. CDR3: CASSEHGYEKLFL. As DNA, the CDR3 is TGTGCCAGCAGCGAACATGGTTACGAAAAACTGTTTTTA.

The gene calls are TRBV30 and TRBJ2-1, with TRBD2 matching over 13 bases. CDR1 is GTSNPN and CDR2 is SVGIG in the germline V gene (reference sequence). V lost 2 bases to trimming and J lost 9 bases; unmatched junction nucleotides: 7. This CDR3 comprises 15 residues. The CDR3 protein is CAWSRTSGSMSEQFF. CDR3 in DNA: TGTGCCTGGAGTCGGACTAGCGGGAGTATGAGTGAGCAGTTCTTC.

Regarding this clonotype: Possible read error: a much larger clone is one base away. CDR3 sequence reads: CASSRDKKADTQYF. The CDR3 bases are TGTGCCAGCAGCAGGGACAAAAAAGCAGATACGCAGTATTTT. The chain combines TRBV6-1 with TRBJ2-3; TRBD1 might be the D (6 bases). Germline values: CDR1 MNHNS, CDR2 SASEGT. There are 14 residues in the CDR3. V gave up 6 bases and J gave up 4 bases, with 14 bases separating them.

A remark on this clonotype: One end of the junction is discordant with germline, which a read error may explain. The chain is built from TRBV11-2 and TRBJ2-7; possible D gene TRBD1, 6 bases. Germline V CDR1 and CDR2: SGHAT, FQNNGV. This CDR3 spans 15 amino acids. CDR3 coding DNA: TGTGCCAGCAGCTCAGGGGCTAGATTACCCTACGAGCAGCACTTC. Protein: CASSSGARLPYEQHF.

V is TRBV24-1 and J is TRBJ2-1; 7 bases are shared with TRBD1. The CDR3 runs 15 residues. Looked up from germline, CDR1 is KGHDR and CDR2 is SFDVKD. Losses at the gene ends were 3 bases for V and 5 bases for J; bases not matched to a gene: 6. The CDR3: CATSDPRGQDNEQFF. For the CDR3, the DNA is TGTGCCACCAGTGATCCACGCGGACAGGACAATGAGCAGTTCTTC.

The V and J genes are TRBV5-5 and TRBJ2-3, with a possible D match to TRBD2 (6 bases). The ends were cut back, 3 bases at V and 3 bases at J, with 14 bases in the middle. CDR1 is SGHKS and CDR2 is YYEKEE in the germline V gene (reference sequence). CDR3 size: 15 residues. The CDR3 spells CASSSGSSGTDTQYF. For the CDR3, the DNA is TGTGCCAGCAGCTCGGGGAGTAGCGGAACAGATACGCAGTATTTT.

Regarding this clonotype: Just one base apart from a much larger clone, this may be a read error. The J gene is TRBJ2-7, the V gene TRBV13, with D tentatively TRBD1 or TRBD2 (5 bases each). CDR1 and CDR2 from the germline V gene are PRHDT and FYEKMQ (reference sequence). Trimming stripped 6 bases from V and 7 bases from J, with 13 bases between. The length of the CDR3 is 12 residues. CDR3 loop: CASSVRDQEQYF. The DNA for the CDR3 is TGTGCCAGCAGTGTACGGGACCAGGAGCAGTACTTC. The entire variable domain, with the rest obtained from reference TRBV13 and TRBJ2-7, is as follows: AAGVIQSPRHLIKEKRETATLKCYPIPRHDTVYWYQQGPGQDPQFLISFYEKMQSDKGSIPDRFSAQQFSDYHSELNMSSLELGDSALYFCASSVRDQEQYFGPGTRLTVT.